The rows below give T cell receptor beta chains drawn from one sample of a study of shared T cell receptors in the human thymus. The assay was immunoSEQ multiplex PCR, and TCRdb's table has in-frame clones only and misses some. The sample has approximately 730,000 clones, 75% to 90% seen once. The sample also formed part of further work on human thymus T cells.

Material for sequencing was thymocytes. These receptors all come from a girl under three years old with a congenital heart defect. Each CDR3 is given with its conserved first and last residue. The D gene is left open where the match is weak. The size entry is marked missing in some rows and otherwise reads once, few, many or a size class.

.,.,TRBJ1-5,14,TRBV28,TGTGCCATCCTGAGTTTAGGGGGCAATCAGCCCCAGCATTTT,CAILSLGGNQPQHF
.,.,TRBJ2-2,15,TRBV11-2,TGTGCCAGCAGCGCCCGACAGAGCTACACCGGGGAGCTGTTTTTT,CASSARQSYTGELFF
.,once,TRBJ1-5,15,TRBV5-6,TGTGCCAGCAGCCGCATGGGGGCCAGGGATCAGCCCCAGCATTTT,CASSRMGARDQPQHF
TRBD1,.,TRBJ2-2,16,TRBV25-1,TGTGCCAGCAGTGAACCGGACAGGGGGCAGCCCGGGGAGCTGTTTTTT,CASSEPDRGQPGELFF
TRBD1,few,TRBJ1-2,13,TRBV6-1,TGTGCCAGCAGACAGACAGGGTTCTATGGCTACACCTTC,CASRQTGFYGYTF
TRBD2,once,TRBJ2-2,16,TRBV15,TGTGCCACCAGAAGAGGCGGGGGGGCGGGAACCGGGGAGCTGTTTTTT,CATRRGGGAGTGELFF
TRBD1,.,TRBJ2-7,15,TRBV19,TGTGCCAGTAGGTCCACAGGGGGAAGCTCCTACGAGCAGTATTTC,CASRSTGGSSYEQYF
TRBD2,.,TRBJ2-1,17,TRBV27,TGTGCCAGCAGTACAAAAACCGGGACTAGTTTGAACAATGAGCAGTTCTTC,CASSTKTGTSLNNEQFF
.,.,TRBJ1-6,12,TRBV5-1,TGCGCCAGCAGCCAAAATAATTCACCCCTCCACTTT,CASSQNNSPLHF
.,.,TRBJ2-2,16,TRBV10-3,TGTGCCATCTCTATATATGGGCGGGGGCCCACCGGGGAGCTGTTTTTT,CAISIYGRGPTGELFF
.,.,TRBJ1-1,15,TRBV7-6,TGTGCCAGCAGCTTAGACATGGGGCCGAACACTGAAGCTTTCTTT,CASSLDMGPNTEAFF
TRBD2,.,TRBJ2-3,14,TRBV10-2,TGCGCCAGTCTTCGCGGCGGGGGTCCAGATACGCAGTATTTT,CASLRGGGPDTQYF
.,.,TRBJ1-6,14,TRBV28,TGTGCCAGCAAGTCATCCAGGGTCGGTTCACCCCTCCACTTT,CASKSSRVGSPLHF
.,once,TRBJ2-7,19,TRBV6-1,TGTGCCAGCAGTGAAAAGTGGAGAGGGTGTCGGGATCTCCCTTACGAGCAGTACTTC,CASSEKWRGCRDLPYEQYF
TRBD1,once,TRBJ1-1,14,TRBV6-1,TGTGCCAGCAGGAGACAGGGAGTGAACACTGAAGCTTTCTTT,CASRRQGVNTEAFF
.,.,TRBJ1-2,15,TRBV6-5,TGTGCCAGCAGTTACTCGAATACAGAGAACTATGGCTACACCTTC,CASSYSNTENYGYTF
TRBD1,.,TRBJ1-2,17,TRBV2,TGTGCCAGCAGGATCGGGTCCGTCAGGGGGAGCGACTATGGCTACACCTTC,CASRIGSVRGSDYGYTF
TRBD2,.,TRBJ2-1,17,TRBV6-4,TGTGCCAGCAGTCCAAACCTTAGCGGGGGGTATAACAATGAGCAGTTCTTC,CASSPNLSGGYNNEQFF
.,.,TRBJ1-6,17,TRBV10-3,TGTGCCATCAGCGATGGAGGCCGGAGCTCCTATAATTCACCCCTCCACTTT,CAISDGGRSSYNSPLHF
TRBD1,.,TRBJ2-2,17,TRBV4-1,TGCGCCAGCAGCCGACAGGGGGGGAGAGCGAACACCGGGGAGCTGTTTTTT,CASSRQGGRANTGELFF